The rows below give T cell receptor beta chains drawn from one sample of a study of T cell repertoires in cytomegalovirus infection. TCRdb re-called the reads through MiXCR, storing one row per CDR3 protein. The sample holds some 390,000 distinct CDR3 sequences, 15% to 20% seen once. The sequenced sample consisted of PBMCs. The source of these receptors is a human donor in good health (CMV status not recorded). Some clones in this sample may be carry-over from other donors' samples. Each CDR3 is given with its conserved first and last residue. D genes are given only for firm matches.

TRBJ2-1,TRBV7-9,-,CASSVLVPEQFF
TRBJ2-3,TRBV5-1,-,CASSLSGGRFTDTQYF
TRBJ2-2,TRBV7-2,TRBD2,CASRHSGRGFLNTGELFF
TRBJ2-1,TRBV11-2,-,CASSFVGWDEQFF
TRBJ2-3,TRBV2,TRBD2,CASSAPGLRQDTQYF
TRBJ2-5,TRBV19,TRBD2,CASSPGLLAGGKQETQYF
TRBJ2-3,TRBV7-2,TRBD2,CASSFSGRATDTQYF
TRBJ1-2,TRBV19,-,CASSYRVNYGYTF
TRBJ2-3,TRBV7-6,-,CASSLAAILADTQYF
TRBJ1-5,TRBV12-5,-,CASAGASGNQPQHF
TRBJ2-1,TRBV7-9,-,CASSLANGVQFF
TRBJ2-5,TRBV7-6,TRBD2,CASSSGLAGGPRETQYF
TRBJ1-4,TRBV5-4,-,CASSPTPGVGNEKLFF
TRBJ2-4,TRBV13,-,CASSQGEGGRQYF
TRBJ2-4,TRBV6-2/TRBV6-3,-,CASSTRANIQYF
TRBJ2-7,TRBV10-3,TRBD1,CAIVSGQGKPTYEQYF
TRBJ2-1,TRBV6-2/TRBV6-3,-,CASSYGSEVLFF